A single sample is the source of the 30 T cell receptor beta chains below, sequenced in a study of cytomegalovirus exposure and HLA in healthy donors. The PCR used 60 Vbeta and 13 Jbeta primers. The method was immunoSEQ multiplex PCR; TCRdb's version includes in-frame clones alone and lacks a portion of them. The table records roughly 120,000 clones, around three quarters of them present only once. The sample taken for sequencing was PBMCs. These receptors came from a woman between 50 and 59 years old in good health and CMV-seropositive.

The chain is built from TRBV2 and TRBJ1-2; 11 nucleotides line up with TRBD1. V dropped 4 bases and J dropped 8; count of bases not matched to a gene: 6. CDR1 SNHLY and CDR2 FYNNEI come from the germline V gene. This CDR3 is 14 amino acids long. The CDR3 DNA follows: TGTGCCAGCAGTGGGGAGGACAGGGGGCGAGGCTACACCTTC. Translated: CASSGEDRGRGYTF.

The chain is built from TRBV5-6 and TRBJ2-5; no reliable D call. With 4 bases removed from V and 4 bases from J, the gap between germline ends came to 8 bases. The CDR3 sequence is 12 residues long. The germline CDR1 and CDR2 sequences are SGHDT and YYEEEE. This CDR3 is CASSLTRETQYF. CDR3 nucleotide sequence: TGTGCCAGCAGCCTGACTCGAGAGACCCAGTACTTC.

The chain carries TRBV6-5 and TRBJ2-7; 7 bases are shared with TRBD1. The CDR3 has 15 residues. CDR1 is MNHEY and CDR2 is SVGAGI in the germline V gene. The V and J ends lost 0 bases and 9 bases, in that order; junction bases with no gene match: 11. CDR3 sequence: CASSYSTGILGWQYF. The DNA for the CDR3 is TGTGCCAGCAGTTACTCGACAGGGATCCTAGGATGGCAGTACTTC.

V usage is TRBV12-5 and J usage is TRBJ2-1; possibly TRBD1 for D (5 bases). Between the trimmed V and J ends, which lost 3 bases and 13 bases, there was a span of 10 bases. This CDR3 is 11 amino acids long. The germline V gene has CDR1 LGHNT and CDR2 FRNRAP. In DNA form, the CDR3 reads TGTGCTAGTGGTTTATCACAGGTTCAGTTCTTC. This codes for CASGLSQVQFF. Together with reference TRBV12-5 and TRBJ2-1, the CDR3 gives the full variable domain: DARVTQTPRHKVTEMGQEVTMRCQPILGHNTVFWYRQTMMQGLELLAYFRNRAPLDDSGMPKDRFSAEMPDATLATLKIQPSEPRDSAVYFCASGLSQVQFFGPGTRLTVL.

The V gene is TRBV7-5, the J gene TRBJ1-1; whether TRBD1, the table's D call, matches the DNA was not checked. TRBV7-5 is flagged as a pseudogene. This CDR3 has 19 residues. The CDR3 is CVRSLSQLPTDAVNTEAFF. CDR3 DNA sequence: TGTGTCAGAAGCTTATCCCAACTACCGACAGACGCCGTGAACACTGAAGCTTTCTTT.

V gene TRBV7-9 combines with J gene TRBJ1-1, with a weak D call TRBD1 (5 bases). Germline assignment: CDR1 SEHNR and CDR2 FQNEAQ (reference sequence). This CDR3 comprises 12 residues. Deletions cut 5 bases from V and 8 bases from J, with 12 bases between. The CDR3 sequence is CASSPRQLEAFF. CDR3 in DNA: TGTGCCAGCAGCCCTCGACAGCTAGAAGCTTTCTTT. Full variable domain (missing parts from reference TRBV7-9 and TRBJ1-1): DTGVSQNPRHKITKRGQNVTFRCDPISEHNRLYWYRQTLGQGPEFLTYFQNEAQLEKSRLLSDRFSAERPKGSFSTLEIQRTEQGDSAMYLCASSPRQLEAFFGQGTRLTVV.

This chain joins TRBV27 and TRBJ2-7; 9 bases fit TRBD1. CDR1 is MNHEY and CDR2 is SMNVEV in the germline V gene (reference sequence). There are 16 residues in the CDR3. The V gene end was trimmed by 7 bases and the J gene end by 4 bases; junction bases not matched to a gene: 14. CDR3 amino acids: CASTQSSGTGLYEQYF. In DNA form, the CDR3 reads TGTGCCAGCACCCAATCCTCCGGGACAGGGTTGTACGAGCAGTACTTC.

The rearrangement joins TRBV27 to TRBJ2-7; TRBD1 matches at 10 bases. The trim removed 5 bases at V and 7 bases at J, leaving 11 bases unmatched. The CDR3 extends over 15 amino acids. CDR1 is MNHEY and CDR2 is SMNVEV in the germline V gene (reference sequence). The CDR3 region is CASSKRTGGRTEQYF. In DNA form, the CDR3 reads TGTGCCAGCAGTAAAAGGACAGGGGGTCGAACGGAGCAGTACTTC.

This rearrangement joins TRBV18 to TRBJ1-1, with 9 bases matching TRBD1. This CDR3 has 14 residues. Germline V gene sequence: CDR1 KGHSH, CDR2 LQKENI. Trimming removed 0 bases from V and 7 bases from J; junction bases left unmatched: 3. The DNA of the CDR3 is TGTGCCAGCTCACCACCGTACAGGGGGCTTGAAGCTTTCTTT. Translation gives CASSPPYRGLEAFF.

For the CDR3, the DNA is TGTGCCAGCAGCTTAGATCGTTATCAGCCCCAGCATTTT. Translation: CASSLDRYQPQHF. J is TRBJ1-5 and V is TRBV11-1, with unresolved D. In germline, CDR1 is SGHAT, CDR2 FQDESV (reference sequence). This CDR3 contains 13 residues. V was trimmed by 1 base and J by 5 bases, leaving 6 bases between them.

This clone was picked up a small number of times. V and J are TRBV18 and TRBJ2-7; TRBD1 matches 9 bases. The CDR3 spans 16 residues. The junction had 9 bases not matched to a gene; V was cut back by 3 bases and J by 3 bases. From germline, CDR1 is KGHSH and CDR2 LQKENI. The CDR3 region has the DNA TGTGCCAGCTCACCTCAGGGGGACAGGGTGGGCTACGAGCAGTACTTC. Amino acid sequence: CASSPQGDRVGYEQYF.

This clone was seen once. The chain carries TRBV27 and TRBJ2-1, with D uncertain. V lost 3 bases to trimming and J lost 2 bases, with 8 bases between them. This CDR3 has 14 residues. Germline V gene data show CDR1 as MNHEY and CDR2 as SMNVEV (reference sequence). CDR3 in DNA: TGTGCCAGCAGTTTCCACATTGCCTACAATGAGCAGTTCTTC. It encodes CASSFHIAYNEQFF.

The chain is built from TRBV7-2 and TRBJ2-3; 11 bases align to TRBD2. Trimming removed 1 base from V and 0 bases from J; junction bases left unmatched: 6. From germline, CDR1 is SGHTA and CDR2 FQGNSA. CDR3 size: 18 residues. The CDR3 loop reads CASSLGSSGGPSTDTQYF. The DNA of the CDR3 is TGTGCCAGCAGCTTAGGGTCTAGCGGGGGGCCTAGCACAGATACGCAGTATTTT.

This clone was observed once. The genes are TRBV21-1 and TRBJ2-7; the table's D call, TRBD1, has no DNA check behind it. TRBV21-1 counts as a pseudogene. This CDR3 is built from 13 residues. The CDR3 loop reads CASSRDRAGEQYF. In DNA, the CDR3 is TGTGCCAGCAGCAGGGACAGGGCAGGCGAGCAGTACTTC.

The V gene is TRBV4-3, the J gene TRBJ2-2; D not certain. Germline CDR1 and CDR2: LGHNA and YSLEER. The CDR3 consists of 12 residues. V was cut by 4 bases and J by 2 bases, with 2 bases left in between. The DNA for the CDR3 is TGCGCCAGCAGCCCTAACACCGGGGAGCTGTTTTTT. Its protein is CASSPNTGELFF.

The rearrangement joins TRBV5-1 to TRBJ1-1; TRBD1 is a possible D gene (5 bases). This CDR3 has 13 amino acids. The V end lost 2 bases, the J end lost 1 base, and 6 bases lay between the germline ends. CDR1 and CDR2 from the germline V gene are SGHRS and YFSETQ. As DNA, the CDR3 is TGCGCCAGCAGCTTCGACAGGAACACTGAAGCTTTCTTT. It codes for CASSFDRNTEAFF. The full variable domain, in which reference TRBV5-1 and TRBJ1-1 provide the parts outside the CDR3, is KAGVTQTPRYLIKTRGQQVTLSCSPISGHRSVSWYQQTPGQGLQFLFEYFSETQRNKGNFPGRFSGRQFSNSRSEMNVSTLELGDSALYLCASSFDRNTEAFFGQGTRLTVV.

In its sample, this clone was seen once. The CDR3 nucleotides read TGTGCCAGCAGTTCCCTGGCTAGCGGCCTCTACGAGCAGTACTTC. Amino acids: CASSSLASGLYEQYF. The chain combines TRBV27 with TRBJ2-7; 7 nucleotides line up with TRBD2. Germline assignment: CDR1 MNHEY and CDR2 SMNVEV (reference sequence). CDR3 length: 15 amino acids. J lost 3 bases, V lost 4 bases, and 9 bases had no gene match.

The chain has TRBV18 and TRBJ2-5; D may be TRBD1 (6 bases). The CDR3 has 13 amino acids. The germline CDR1 and CDR2 sequences are KGHSH and LQKENI. The V gene lost 6 bases and the J gene lost 3 bases, with 11 bases spanning the gap. The CDR3 DNA follows: TGTGCCAGCTCCTGGGGGCAGAAAGAGACCCAGTACTTC. Its translation is CASSWGQKETQYF.

The chain combines TRBV18 with TRBJ2-3; 9 bases align to TRBD1. V lost 1 base to trimming and J lost 3 bases; unmatched junction nucleotides: 2. This CDR3 comprises 15 residues. Germline V gene lookup returns CDR1 KGHSH and CDR2 LQKENI. CDR3: CASSPRGQGTDTQYF. In DNA form, the CDR3 reads TGTGCCAGCTCACCACGGGGACAGGGAACAGATACGCAGTATTTT.

The rearrangement uses TRBV5-4 and TRBJ2-3; 7 nucleotides line up with TRBD2. V dropped 0 bases and J dropped 6; count of bases not matched to a gene: 10. CDR3 length: 16 amino acids. CDR1 is SGHNT, CDR2 YYREEE, per germline (reference sequence). DNA of the CDR3: TGTGCCAGCAGCTTGGGTAGGAGGGAGGGCCGGGATACGCAGTATTTT. Protein: CASSLGRREGRDTQYF.

This clone was picked up one time. The chain carries TRBV19 and TRBJ1-5; no definite D call. Germline V gene lookup returns CDR1 LNHDA and CDR2 SQIVND (reference sequence). The CDR3 spans 14 residues. V lost 5 bases, J lost 3 bases, and 11 bases lay in between. CDR3 nucleotide sequence: TGTGCCAGTAGTCGTTACAGTAACAATCAGCCCCAGCATTTT. It specifies CASSRYSNNQPQHF.

This clone was seen a handful of times. The chain couples TRBV25-1 to TRBJ2-4; 7 bases fit TRBD1. The V gene end was trimmed by 3 bases and the J gene end by 13 bases; junction bases not matched to a gene: 3. Per germline, CDR1 MGHDK and CDR2 SYGVNS. The length of the CDR3 is 11 residues. Here the CDR3 reads CASSELDRQYF. DNA for the CDR3: TGTGCCAGCAGTGAGCTGGACAGGCAGTACTTC.

The chain uses TRBV9 and TRBJ2-4, with D perhaps TRBD1 (5 bases). V dropped 4 bases and J dropped 5 bases, with 10 bases sitting between them. The CDR3 runs to 13 residues. Germline V gene data show CDR1 as SGDLS and CDR2 as YYNGEE. The CDR3 DNA sequence: TGTGCCAGCAGCACCGGACACGAAAACATTCAGTACTTC. Protein product: CASSTGHENIQYF.

This clone came up a few times. The chain links TRBV21-1 to TRBJ1-4; the table names TRBD1, a call not compared with the DNA. TRBV21-1 is assigned pseudogene status. This CDR3 comprises 16 residues. This CDR3 is CASSKQTGNGDEKLFF. In DNA form, the CDR3 reads TGTGCCAGCAGCAAACAGACAGGGAATGGGGATGAAAAACTGTTTTTT.

This chain joins TRBV15 and TRBJ2-7, with 11 bases lining up with TRBD2. CDR1 is LNHNV and CDR2 is YYDKDF in the germline V gene (reference sequence). The CDR3 loop spans 15 amino acids. V gave up 3 bases and J gave up 3 bases; unmatched junction bases: 4. DNA for the CDR3: TGTGCCACCAGCAGGCCCACTAGCGGGAGCTACGAGCAGTACTTC. Translation: CATSRPTSGSYEQYF.

The CDR3, as DNA: TGTGCCAGCAGCTTAGTAGCGGTCCAAGAGACCCAGTACTTC. Protein: CASSLVAVQETQYF. The V and J genes are TRBV7-9 and TRBJ2-5; a weak D match, TRBD2 (6 bases). Germline CDR1 SEHNR, CDR2 FQNEAQ (reference sequence). The length of the CDR3 is 14 residues. V shed 1 base and J shed 1 base, with 7 bases lying between them.

This clone was seen a single time. The rearrangement joins TRBV7-2 to TRBJ2-7; D may be TRBD1 (6 bases). Trimming removed 1 base from V and 5 bases from J, with 15 bases in between. CDR3 size: 15 residues. Germline CDR1 and CDR2: SGHTA and FQGNSA. The CDR3 is CASSLGTALGDEQYF. CDR3 DNA sequence: TGTGCCAGCAGCTTAGGGACAGCCCTAGGGGACGAGCAGTACTTC.

DNA for the CDR3: TGTGCCAGCAGTTCCCCGGACAGTACCTCCTACGAGCAGTACTTC. It specifies CASSSPDSTSYEQYF. V and J are TRBV6-5 and TRBJ2-7; D might be TRBD1 (6 bases). V was pared by 4 bases and J by 0 bases, with 13 bases between. From germline, CDR1 is MNHEY and CDR2 SVGAGI. The CDR3 runs to 15 residues.

This CDR3 reads CSVGGGRSYEQYF. CDR3 in DNA: TGCAGCGTTGGGGGGGGCCGATCCTACGAGCAGTACTTC. This chain connects TRBV29-1 to TRBJ2-5, with D possibly matching TRBD2 (7 bases). The DNA end is more similar to TRBJ2-7, so the J call may be wrong. Germline V lookup: CDR1 SQVTM, CDR2 ANQGSEA. This CDR3 is 13 amino acids long.

This sequence joins TRBV5-4 and TRBJ2-2, with 9 bases fitting TRBD2. Germline assignment: CDR1 SGHNT and CDR2 YYREEE (reference sequence). The CDR3 covers 18 residues. After removal of 4 bases from V and 4 bases from J, the junction contained 14 bases not matched to a gene. The CDR3, as DNA: TGTGCCAGCAGCCGACTTAGCGGGAGCGTACGGGGCACCGGGGAGCTGTTTTTT. Translated, it gives CASSRLSGSVRGTGELFF.